The entry that follows covers one TCR beta chain sequence. The CDR3 contains 13 residues. The germline V and J ends were trimmed by 5 bases and 4 bases, with 11 bases remaining between them. CDR1 MDHEN and CDR2 SYDVKM come from the germline V gene. The researchers obtained blood RNA from unsorted whole blood and also extracted germline DNA. The data were taken from a study of tumor-infiltrating lymphocytes in primary liver carcinoma. From 500 ng of total RNA, TCR beta-specific cDNA was reverse-transcribed using a constant-region primer. Slightly modified ARM-PCR served as the procedure for the TCR beta libraries. These libraries came from three rounds of nested multiplex PCR. Researchers ran the first two PCR rounds for roughly 11 cycles each with TRBV1-TRBV30 forward primers and a C-beta reverse primer. TCRdb re-called the multiplex PCR reads with MiXCR, one entry per CDR3 protein. This sample has about 350,000 distinct CDR3 sequences; 65% occur once, and the top ten carry approximately 5.9%.

The chain links TRBV28 to TRBJ1-2; D unclear. Sequencing was done on a sample of peripheral blood. The receptor comes from a man aged 40-49 years with primary liver carcinoma and hepatitis B virus infection. The CDR3 DNA is TGTGCCAGCAGTCCAACGACACCCTATGGCTACACCTTC. Amino acids: CASSPTTPYGYTF.